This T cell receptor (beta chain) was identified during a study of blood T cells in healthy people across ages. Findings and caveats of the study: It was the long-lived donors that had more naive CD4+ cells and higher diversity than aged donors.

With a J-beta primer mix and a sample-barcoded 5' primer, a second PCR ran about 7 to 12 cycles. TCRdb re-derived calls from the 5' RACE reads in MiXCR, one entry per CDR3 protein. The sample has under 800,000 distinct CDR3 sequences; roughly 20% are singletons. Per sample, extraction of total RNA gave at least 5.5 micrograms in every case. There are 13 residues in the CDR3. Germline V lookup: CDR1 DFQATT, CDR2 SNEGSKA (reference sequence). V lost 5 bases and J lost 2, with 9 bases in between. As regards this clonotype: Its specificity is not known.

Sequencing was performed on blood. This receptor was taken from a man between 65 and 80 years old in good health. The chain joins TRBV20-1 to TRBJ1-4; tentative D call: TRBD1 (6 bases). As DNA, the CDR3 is TGCAGTGCTTACAGGGCCACTAATGAAAAACTGTTTTTT. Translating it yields CSAYRATNEKLFF.